This entry lists 27 T cell receptor beta chains sequenced from one sample in a study of blood T cell repertoires in COVID-19. Generated by immunoSEQ multiplex PCR, the TCRdb table keeps only in-frame clones and is missing some. The sample shows 200,000 to 250,000 clones, just under 85% of them seen only once. Sample: PBMCs or T cells enriched from blood (not recorded which). The source is a woman between 35 and 50 years old with acute COVID-19.

The gene calls are TRBV7-9 and TRBJ2-7; D is unclear. Germline CDR1 is SEHNR and CDR2 is FQNEAQ (reference sequence). V was shortened by 2 bases and J by 0 bases, with 11 bases between the two germline ends. The CDR3 is 15 residues long. As DNA, the CDR3 is TGTGCCAGCAGCTTAAGCAGGTCGAGCTCCTACGAGCAGTACTTC. Its protein is CASSLSRSSSYEQYF.

The rearrangement links TRBV10-3 to TRBJ1-4; weak D call: TRBD1 (5 bases). Germline CDR1 reads ENHRY; CDR2 reads SYGVKD. The CDR3 has 14 residues. Between the trimmed V and J ends, which lost 0 bases and 3 bases, there was a span of 5 bases. CDR3 DNA: TGTGCCATCAGTGAGTCGGGGCCTAATGAAAAACTGTTTTTT. Translation: CAISESGPNEKLFF.

V usage is TRBV18 and J usage is TRBJ1-6; D is uncertain. The CDR3 length is 15 residues. Trimming removed 3 bases from V and 1 base from J, with 7 bases in between. Germline CDR1 reads KGHSH; CDR2 reads LQKENI. In DNA form, the CDR3 reads TGTGCCAGCTCACCTGACAAATCCTATAATTCACCCCTCCACTTT. Translation: CASSPDKSYNSPLHF.

This sequence joins TRBV3-1 (or the pseudogene TRBV3-2) and TRBJ2-1, with D perhaps TRBD2 (6 bases). Trimming shortened V by 4 bases and J by 7 bases, and 23 bases separated the two germline ends. There are 17 residues in the CDR3. CDR1 and CDR2 (germline): LGHDT, YNNKEL (reference sequence). The CDR3 here is CASSRRDGQVRLNEQFF. CDR3 nucleotides: TGTGCCAGCAGCCGGAGGGACGGACAAGTACGGTTGAATGAGCAGTTCTTC.

The chain uses TRBV2 and TRBJ2-1; 12 bases align to TRBD2. Germline V gives CDR1 SNHLY, CDR2 FYNNEI. This CDR3 spans 17 amino acids. Trimming took 2 bases from V and 8 from J; bases not matched to a gene: 10. CDR3 in DNA: TGTGCCAGCAGTGAAACCCTAGCGGGAGGGCCGGGAGATGAGCAGTTCTTC. Protein: CASSETLAGGPGDEQFF.

This clone was recorded only once. This chain uses TRBV14 with TRBJ2-1, with 9 bases fitting TRBD2. Losses at the gene ends were 0 bases for V and 4 bases for J; bases not matched to a gene: 10. The CDR3 has 18 residues. From germline, CDR1 is SGHDN and CDR2 FVKESK. The CDR3 loop reads CASSQESRMLAGYNEQFF. The CDR3, as DNA: TGTGCCAGCAGCCAAGAATCTAGGATGCTAGCGGGGTACAATGAGCAGTTCTTC.

The sample holds many counts of this clone. V is TRBV6-5 and J is TRBJ1-3, with D perhaps matching TRBD1 (6 bases). The CDR3 extends over 15 amino acids. Germline V gene sequence: CDR1 MNHEY, CDR2 SVGAGI. V gave up 10 bases and J gave up 2 bases, with 18 bases separating them. For the CDR3, the DNA is TGTGCCACCGCGCTCAACGGACAGCCTGGAAACACCATATATTTT. Protein product: CATALNGQPGNTIYF.

This sequence joins TRBV7-8 and TRBJ2-3, with 12 positions matching TRBD1. V lost 1 base to trimming and J lost 1 base; unmatched junction nucleotides: 6. The V gene's germline CDR1 is SGHVS and CDR2 FQNEAQ. The CDR3 is 18 residues long. CDR3 protein: CASSLVRGQGAGTDTQYF. DNA for the CDR3: TGTGCCAGCAGCTTAGTGCGGGGACAGGGGGCCGGCACAGATACGCAGTATTTT.

This chain connects TRBV4-2 to TRBJ1-4; TRBD1 might be the D (6 bases). Germline lookup yields CDR1 LGHNA and CDR2 YNFKEQ. V lost 1 base and J 6 bases, leaving 15 bases between the germline ends. CDR3 length: 16 amino acids. The CDR3: CASSQAVGQSDEKLFF. The CDR3 bases are TGTGCCAGCAGCCAAGCCGTAGGACAGTCCGATGAAAAACTGTTTTTT.

The genes are TRBV19 and TRBJ1-1, with D possibly matching TRBD1 (5 bases). The CDR3 covers 14 residues. V dropped 6 bases and J dropped 1 base, with 12 bases sitting between them. Germline assignment: CDR1 LNHDA and CDR2 SQIVND (reference sequence). This chain's CDR3 is CASSRMGGNTEAFF. DNA of the CDR3: TGTGCCAGTAGCCGAATGGGGGGGAACACTGAAGCTTTCTTT.

CDR3 DNA sequence: TGTGCCAGTAGTTGGGGCTTCAGGGGTTCGAACACTGAAGCTTTCTTT. Translation: CASSWGFRGSNTEAFF. This chain joins TRBV19 and TRBJ1-1; perhaps TRBD1 as D (6 bases). The V end lost 5 bases, the J end lost 1 base, and 17 bases lay between the germline ends. CDR1 is LNHDA and CDR2 is SQIVND in the germline V gene (reference sequence). The CDR3 covers 16 residues.

This clone was observed many times. This CDR3 reads CASSVTGGNSPLHF. The CDR3 coding sequence is TGTGCCAGCAGCGTTACAGGGGGGAATTCACCCCTCCACTTT. The chain couples TRBV7-2 to TRBJ1-6, with 8 bases identical to TRBD1. This CDR3 has 14 residues. V dropped 5 bases and J dropped 7; count of bases not matched to a gene: 4. Per germline, CDR1 SGHTA and CDR2 FQGNSA.

This clone has only a few counts. This chain links TRBV2 with TRBJ2-5, with a possible D match to TRBD2 (5 bases). This CDR3 spans 11 amino acids. The ends were cut back, 6 bases at V and 5 bases at J, with 7 bases in the middle. In germline, CDR1 is SNHLY, CDR2 FYNNEI. CDR3 sequence: CASRRVETQYF. Here the CDR3 DNA reads TGTGCCAGCAGGAGGGTGGAGACCCAGTACTTC. Filled out from reference TRBV2 and TRBJ2-5, the complete variable domain reads EPEVTQTPSHQVTQMGQEVILRCVPISNHLYFYWYRQILGQKVEFLVSFYNNEISEKSEIFDDQFSVERPDGSNFTLKIRSTKLEDSAMYFCASRRVETQYFGPGTRLLVL.

The chain employs TRBV5-4 and TRBJ1-1; 10 nucleotides align to TRBD1. The CDR3 has 15 amino acids. The V segment lost 3 bases and the J segment 1 base; nucleotides outside the gene matches: 3. Germline loops: CDR1 SGHNT, CDR2 YYREEE (reference sequence). The CDR3 reads CASSWGTGENTEAFF. The DNA of the CDR3 is TGTGCCAGCAGCTGGGGGACAGGGGAGAACACTGAAGCTTTCTTT.

V usage is TRBV25-1 and J usage is TRBJ2-7; D perhaps matches TRBD2 (6 bases). CDR1 is MGHDK, CDR2 SYGVNS, per germline. CDR3 size: 15 residues. V was cut by 2 bases and J by 2 bases, with 13 bases left in between. This CDR3 reads CASSEHGGGPYEQYF. The CDR3 bases are TGTGCCAGCAGTGAACACGGAGGAGGGCCCTACGAGCAGTACTTC.

The chain links TRBV11-2 to TRBJ1-3; D gene ambiguous. Trimming took off 3 bases at V and 0 bases at J, with 9 bases between the two ends. Germline assignment: CDR1 SGHAT and CDR2 FQNNGV. CDR3 size: 15 residues. The CDR3 is CASSFPLDSGNTIYF. The CDR3 bases are TGTGCCAGCAGCTTTCCACTTGACTCTGGAAACACCATATATTTT.

This clone was counted a single time. The J gene is TRBJ1-6, the V gene TRBV6-6, with 10 bases identical to TRBD1. Germline assignment: CDR1 MNHNY and CDR2 SVGAGI (reference sequence). The junction had 8 bases not matched to a gene; V was cut back by 2 bases and J by 10 bases. This CDR3 is 16 amino acids long. CDR3 loop: CASSYGGGQGNSPLHF. The CDR3 coding sequence is TGTGCCAGCAGTTACGGAGGGGGACAGGGGAACTCACCCCTCCACTTT.

The rearrangement links TRBV27 to TRBJ1-1, with TRBD1 as a possible D gene (5 bases). Trimming stripped 2 bases from V and 4 bases from J, with 11 bases between. This CDR3 has 14 amino acids. In germline, CDR1 is MNHEY, CDR2 SMNVEV (reference sequence). The CDR3 region is CASSLRGGGTEAFF. The CDR3 DNA reads TGTGCCAGCAGTTTAAGGGGTGGCGGCACTGAAGCTTTCTTT.

The chain has TRBV3-1 (or the pseudogene TRBV3-2) and TRBJ2-1, with D uncertain. Per the germline V gene, CDR1 is LGHDT and CDR2 is YNNKEL (reference sequence). This CDR3 has 13 residues. With 1 base removed from V and 10 bases from J, the gap between germline ends came to 11 bases. The CDR3 protein is CASSQAPTTEQFF. Written as DNA, the CDR3 is TGTGCCAGCAGCCAAGCACCTACTACGGAGCAGTTCTTC.

This sequence joins TRBV29-1 and TRBJ1-5; unclear D gene. CDR3 size: 15 residues. Germline CDR1 SQVTM, CDR2 ANQGSEA. Trimming removed 4 bases at V and 0 bases at J, with 13 bases between. CDR3 in DNA: TGCAGCGTTGTTGTGGCTGGTACTAGCAATCAGCCCCAGCATTTT. Translating it yields CSVVVAGTSNQPQHF.

The chain couples TRBV7-9 to TRBJ1-2; TRBD1 matches 10 bases. Germline V CDR1 and CDR2: SEHNR, FQNEAQ (reference sequence). V dropped 6 bases and J dropped 3; count of bases not matched to a gene: 7. This CDR3 contains 15 residues. CDR3 bases: TGTGCCAGCAGTTATTCCGGGACAGGGGACTATGGCTACACCTTC. Translation: CASSYSGTGDYGYTF.

The chain employs TRBV4-3 and TRBJ2-1; D unresolved. Germline CDR1 reads LGHNA; CDR2 reads YSLEER. V shed 0 bases and J shed 6 bases, with 6 bases lying between them. This CDR3 region has 13 residues. The CDR3 DNA reads as TGCGCCAGCAGCCAAGATTTCTTCAATGAGCAGTTCTTC. Its protein product is CASSQDFFNEQFF.

The chain recombines TRBV27 with TRBJ2-7, with 9 bases identical to TRBD2. CDR3 size: 19 residues. Germline CDR1 reads MNHEY; CDR2 reads SMNVEV (reference sequence). V was clipped by 6 bases and J by 0 bases; unmatched bases: 18. The CDR3 protein is CASRPLRGSTSGNSYEQYF. The CDR3 nucleotides are TGTGCCAGCAGACCATTAAGGGGGTCGACTAGCGGTAACTCCTACGAGCAGTACTTC.

V is TRBV14 and J is TRBJ2-7; 8 bases fit TRBD2. V shed 5 bases, J shed 4 bases, and the junction held 10 bases outside the gene matches. Germline loops: CDR1 SGHDN, CDR2 FVKESK. The CDR3 has 15 residues. The CDR3 region is CASSGLGSGEYEQYF. Written as DNA, the CDR3 is TGTGCCAGCAGCGGCCTGGGTAGCGGGGAGTACGAGCAGTACTTC.

The rearrangement links TRBV19 to TRBJ1-2, with a possible D match to TRBD1 (5 bases). Trimming shortened V by 2 bases and J by 8 bases, and 9 bases separated the two germline ends. The germline gives CDR1 LNHDA, CDR2 SQIVND (reference sequence). The CDR3 runs to 12 residues. The CDR3: CASSIQGGGYTF. DNA for the CDR3: TGTGCCAGTAGTATACAGGGAGGAGGCTACACCTTC.

The chain is built from TRBV10-3 and TRBJ2-5; tentatively, D is TRBD2 (6 bases). The CDR3 runs to 14 residues. Per the germline V gene, CDR1 is ENHRY and CDR2 is SYGVKD. The V end lost 0 bases, the J end lost 5 bases, and 10 bases lay between the germline ends. This CDR3 reads CAISESEGRETQYF. The CDR3 DNA reads TGTGCCATCAGTGAGTCGGAGGGGCGGGAGACCCAGTACTTC.

This clone showed up just once. The chain uses TRBV5-1 and TRBJ2-3; 9 bases are a match to TRBD2. This CDR3 is built from 15 residues. From germline, CDR1 is SGHRS and CDR2 YFSETQ. Trimming at V came to 7 bases and at J to 1 base, leaving 7 bases not matched to a gene. Here the CDR3 reads CASGPRGGRTDTQYF. CDR3 sequence (DNA): TGCGCCAGCGGGCCGCGGGGGGGCCGCACAGATACGCAGTATTTT.